One and the same sample provided the 25 T cell receptor beta chains below, sequenced in a study of T cell repertoires in cytomegalovirus infection. TCRdb itself ran the reads through MiXCR, one entry per CDR3 protein. The table shows some 900,000 distinct CDR3 sequences, with approximately 30% occurring only once. These receptors' targets are unknown. This specimen was cultured CD8+ T cells from PBMCs, taken from culture after CMV antigen stimulation. The receptor source for this set is a human donor in good health (CMV status not recorded). Some clones in this sample may be carry-over from other donors' samples.

V gene TRBV6-5 combines with J gene TRBJ2-2, with D perhaps TRBD1 (7 bases). Germline CDR1 and CDR2: MNHEY and SVGAGI. V was clipped by 6 bases and J by 3 bases, with 11 bases between them. The CDR3 loop spans 14 amino acids. CDR3 region: CASRAGQYTGELFF. The CDR3 region has the DNA TGTGCCAGCAGGGCGGGACAGTACACCGGGGAGCTGTTTTTT.

This clonotype has a handful of counts. The chain couples TRBV7-9 to TRBJ1-1; D perhaps matches TRBD1 (6 bases). This CDR3 has 12 residues. Germline loops: CDR1 SEHNR, CDR2 FQNEAQ (reference sequence). The ends were cut back, 2 bases at V and 7 bases at J, with 8 bases in the middle. CDR3 coding DNA: TGTGCCAGCAGCTTAAGGACAGTTGAAGCTTTCTTT. Translating it yields CASSLRTVEAFF.

This clonotype was seen a few times. V gene TRBV6-1 combines with J gene TRBJ1-1; no definite D call. Trimming left V 2 bases short and J 0 bases short, with 7 bases between. Germline V gives CDR1 MNHNS, CDR2 SASEGT. The CDR3 sequence is 14 residues long. CDR3 residues: CASSEIGMNTEAFF. For the CDR3, the DNA is TGTGCCAGCAGTGAAATAGGGATGAACACTGAAGCTTTCTTT.

This clonotype turned up a few times. Here the CDR3 reads CASSPLIGVGSAEAFF. The CDR3 DNA reads TGTGCCAGCAGCCCACTGATCGGTGTAGGGTCGGCTGAAGCTTTCTTT. The rearrangement joins TRBV12-3 or TRBV12-4 to TRBJ1-1; D gene ambiguous. CDR3 length: 16 residues. Trimming removed 6 bases at V and 6 bases at J, with 23 bases between.

This clonotype occurred a few times. The chain couples TRBV4-3 to TRBJ1-3; TRBD1 agrees at 7 bases. This CDR3 comprises 18 residues. V lost 6 bases to trimming and J lost 3 bases; unmatched junction nucleotides: 17. Germline V lookup: CDR1 LGHNA, CDR2 YSLEER. DNA for the CDR3: TGCGCCAGCAGACAACTTGAGGTCGACAGGGAGGGTGGAAACACCATATATTTT. This sequence encodes CASRQLEVDREGGNTIYF.

The chain is built from TRBV28 and TRBJ1-6; D not certain. Germline V gene sequence: CDR1 MDHEN, CDR2 SYDVKM. V lost 8 bases to trimming and J lost 9 bases, with 11 bases between them. There are 12 residues in the CDR3. CDR3 DNA sequence: TGTGCCAGCTATTTGGTGGGTTCACCCCTCCACTTT. Protein product: CASYLVGSPLHF.

This clonotype was picked up a small number of times. V and J are TRBV5-5 and TRBJ1-1, with D unclear. Germline-derived CDR1 and CDR2 are SGHKS and YYEKEE (reference sequence). CDR3 length: 10 residues. Trimming left V 8 bases short and J 11 bases short, with 13 bases between. In DNA, the CDR3 is TGTGCCAGTAACGATGAGGAGGCTTTCTTT. It translates to CASNDEEAFF.

This chain's CDR3 is CASSLFGGMRGGNQPQHF. The DNA for the CDR3 is TGTGCCAGCAGCTTATTTGGGGGTATGAGGGGCGGCAATCAGCCCCAGCATTTT. The chain links TRBV7-8 to TRBJ1-5; D possibly corresponds to TRBD1 (5 bases). The V and J ends lost 2 bases and 2 bases respectively, with 19 bases between them. Per the germline V gene, CDR1 is SGHVS and CDR2 is FQNEAQ. The CDR3 totals 18 residues.

This clonotype was seen many times. The chain couples TRBV7-8 to TRBJ1-1; no clear D. CDR1 is SGHVS, CDR2 FQNEAQ, per germline. The germline V and J ends were trimmed by 5 bases and 8 bases, with 12 bases remaining between them. The CDR3 runs 12 residues. The CDR3 loop reads CASSPDPTEAFF. In DNA form, the CDR3 reads TGTGCCAGCAGCCCAGATCCCACGGAAGCTTTCTTT.

The table lists this clonotype with a few counts. This chain connects TRBV7-8 to TRBJ2-1, with 9 bases lining up with TRBD2. Germline V CDR1 and CDR2: SGHVS, FQNEAQ. The CDR3 runs 15 residues. After removal of 3 bases from V and 7 bases from J, the junction contained 7 bases not matched to a gene. The DNA of the CDR3 is TGTGCCAGCAGCTTTTACCTAGCGGGGTTAAATGAGCAGTTCTTC. This gives the protein CASSFYLAGLNEQFF.

This clonotype showed up just once. CDR3 bases: TGTGCCAGCACCCTACCCAATCAGCCCCAGCATTTT. This codes for CASTLPNQPQHF. The rearrangement joins TRBV28 to TRBJ1-5; D gene uncertain. The CDR3 length is 12 residues. In germline, CDR1 is MDHEN, CDR2 SYDVKM. Trimming pared 7 bases from V and 3 bases from J, leaving 7 bases between.

This clonotype was picked up a small number of times. V usage is TRBV2 and J usage is TRBJ1-5; D gene unclear. Germline loops: CDR1 SNHLY, CDR2 FYNNEI. This CDR3 contains 12 residues. Trimming took off 7 bases at V and 4 bases at J, with 8 bases between the two ends. The CDR3 coding sequence is TGTGCCAGCACTACAGAAAATCAGCCCCAGCATTTT. Amino acid sequence: CASTTENQPQHF.

As DNA, the CDR3 is TGTGCCAGCAGTCTAGGAATTGCATCGGAGGTACGCGATGGCTACACCTTC. It encodes CASSLGIASEVRDGYTF. The rearrangement joins TRBV6-1 to TRBJ1-2; D not resolved. Germline lookup yields CDR1 MNHNS and CDR2 SASEGT. This CDR3 spans 17 amino acids. Trimming took 5 bases from V and 6 from J, leaving 25 bases between them.

The V gene is TRBV15, the J gene TRBJ2-7; 9 nucleotides align to TRBD1. CDR1 and CDR2 (germline): LNHNV, YYDKDF (reference sequence). With 1 base clipped from V and 4 bases from J, the junction kept 2 bases outside the gene matches. The CDR3 consists of 14 residues. CDR3 nucleotide sequence: TGTGCCACCAGCAGAGGTGACAGGGGGTACGAGCAGTACGTC. Its protein is CATSRGDRGYEQYV.

This clonotype came up many times. The rearrangement links TRBV7-2 to TRBJ2-3; 7 nucleotides match TRBD2. V was pared by 1 base and J by 2 bases, with 12 bases of the junction left unmatched. This CDR3 has 18 residues. The germline CDR1 and CDR2 sequences are SGHTA and FQGNSA. The CDR3 bases are TGTGCCAGCAGCTTAGATCCTTTAACGGGGGGATTCACAGATACGCAGTATTTT. It is translated as CASSLDPLTGGFTDTQYF. Looking up the rest from reference TRBV7-2 and TRBJ2-3 gives the full variable domain: GAGVSQSPSNKVTEKGKDVELRCDPISGHTALYWYRQSLGQGLEFLIYFQGNSAPDKSGLPSDRFSAERTGGSVSTLTIQRTQQEDSAVYLCASSLDPLTGGFTDTQYFGPGTRLTVL.

The CDR3 bases are TGTGCCAGCAGAGTCCCGGGACAGGGCCCGAACACTGAAGCTTTCTTT. It encodes CASRVPGQGPNTEAFF. This chain joins TRBV28 and TRBJ1-1; 9 bases fit TRBD1. In germline, CDR1 is MDHEN, CDR2 SYDVKM. This CDR3 contains 16 residues. V shed 6 bases and J 1 base; nucleotides not matched to a gene: 9.

The chain couples TRBV27 to TRBJ2-1; D perhaps matches TRBD1 (5 bases). CDR3 length equals 16 residues. V was cut by 6 bases and J by 0 bases, with 15 bases left in between. The germline V gene encodes CDR1 MNHEY and CDR2 SMNVEV (reference sequence). CDR3 residues: CASSQGVLSSYNEQFF. CDR3 sequence (DNA): TGTGCCAGCAGCCAAGGGGTATTGAGCTCCTACAATGAGCAGTTCTTC.

This clonotype was recorded many times. The chain links TRBV6-2 or TRBV6-3 to TRBJ2-7; D is possibly TRBD2 (5 bases). Germline V lookup: CDR1 MNHEY, CDR2 SVGEGT. This CDR3 spans 11 amino acids. V lost 6 bases, J lost 7 bases, and 10 bases lay in between. The CDR3 DNA sequence: TGTGCCAGCAGCCCCGGACTGGAGCAGTACGTC. Translating it yields CASSPGLEQYV.

This clonotype was found a few times. The chain links TRBV7-9 to TRBJ1-6; 7 nucleotides line up with TRBD1. Losses at the gene ends were 5 bases for V and 7 bases for J; bases not matched to a gene: 5. The CDR3 runs 14 residues. The germline CDR1 and CDR2 sequences are SEHNR and FQNEAQ (reference sequence). In DNA form, the CDR3 reads TGTGCCAGCAGCCCCCGGGACAGCAATTCACCCCTCCACTTT. It specifies CASSPRDSNSPLHF.

This sequence joins TRBV19 and TRBJ2-6; 9 bases are shared with TRBD1. V lost 5 bases to trimming and J lost 11 bases; unmatched junction nucleotides: 10. CDR1 is LNHDA and CDR2 is SQIVND in the germline V gene (reference sequence). The CDR3 consists of 15 residues. CDR3 residues: CASSPLGTGRDVLTF. CDR3 nucleotide sequence: TGTGCCAGTAGTCCTCTCGGGACAGGGAGAGACGTCCTGACTTTC.

The genes are TRBV5-6 and TRBJ2-7, with TRBD2 matching 8 bases. This CDR3 region has 14 residues. CDR1 is SGHDT and CDR2 is YYEEEE in the germline V gene. V was clipped by 2 bases and J by 7 bases; unmatched bases: 8. Here the CDR3 reads CASSLAGESEEQYF. CDR3 coding DNA: TGTGCCAGCAGCTTAGCGGGGGAATCGGAGGAGCAGTACTTC.

The chain recombines TRBV7-2 with TRBJ1-6; D ambiguous. CDR1 and CDR2 from the germline V gene are SGHTA and FQGNSA. Trimming left V 0 bases short and J 10 bases short, with 10 bases between. The CDR3 contains 14 residues. The CDR3, as DNA: TGTGCCAGCAGCTTAGCGAGGGCCAACTCACCCCTCCACTTT. This gives the protein CASSLARANSPLHF.

This CDR3 reads CASSSYGTGVFGELFF. The CDR3 DNA is TGTGCCAGCAGCTCCTACGGGACAGGGGTTTTCGGGGAGCTGTTTTTT. The J gene is TRBJ2-2, the V gene TRBV11-2; TRBD1 matches at 10 bases. CDR3 length equals 16 residues. Germline V CDR1 and CDR2: SGHAT, FQNNGV. The trim removed 4 bases at V and 7 bases at J, leaving 9 bases unmatched. The whole variable domain, remainder taken from reference TRBV11-2 and TRBJ2-2, is EAGVAQSPRYKIIEKRQSVAFWCNPISGHATLYWYQQILGQGPKLLIQFQNNGVVDDSQLPKDRFSAERLKGVDSTLKIQPAKLEDSAVYLCASSSYGTGVFGELFFGEGSRLTVL.

The chain couples TRBV19 to TRBJ1-5; 12 bases are shared with TRBD1. Germline loops: CDR1 LNHDA, CDR2 SQIVND (reference sequence). The CDR3 loop spans 16 amino acids. CDR3 loop: CATWDRGLPVNQPGHF. Here the CDR3 DNA reads TGTGCTACATGGGACAGGGGGCTCCCAGTAAATCAGCCCGGGCATTTT.

This chain joins TRBV28 and TRBJ1-1; 7 bases agree with TRBD1. V shed 5 bases, J shed 5 bases, and the junction held 11 bases outside the gene matches. CDR3 length: 15 amino acids. CDR1 and CDR2 (germline): MDHEN, SYDVKM. CDR3 sequence reads: CASSTTDRAITEAFF. The CDR3 DNA sequence: TGTGCCAGCAGTACAACCGACAGGGCTATTACTGAAGCTTTCTTT.